Following are 25 T cell receptor beta chains from one sample sequenced in a study of blood T cell repertoires in COVID-19. Profiling relied on immunoSEQ multiplex PCR, and the TCRdb table lists in-frame clones only, not all of them. This table has about 100,000 clones, about 86% appearing once. Sequencing was done on a sample of PBMCs or T cells enriched from blood (not recorded which). Receptors were obtained from a woman aged 45-59 years who had recovered from COVID-19.

The V call is TRBV5-1, the J call TRBJ1-2, with 7 bases matching TRBD1. V was pared by 3 bases and J by 1 base, with 6 bases of the junction left unmatched. Germline CDR1 SGHRS, CDR2 YFSETQ. The CDR3 loop spans 15 amino acids. The CDR3 loop is CASSSSGGLNYGYTF. Here the CDR3 DNA reads TGCGCCAGCAGCTCCTCAGGGGGACTTAACTATGGCTACACCTTC.

To note about this clone: The sample carries other DNA sequences with the same CDR3. The chain uses TRBV27 and TRBJ1-5, with TRBD1 as a possible D gene (6 bases). The CDR3 consists of 15 residues. V dropped 5 bases and J dropped 7 bases, with 18 bases sitting between them. Germline lookup yields CDR1 MNHEY and CDR2 SMNVEV (reference sequence). CDR3 DNA: TGTGCCAGCAGTCCGCGACCGGGGGGCGACCAGCCCCAGCATTTT. The encoded protein is CASSPRPGGDQPQHF.

The rearrangement links TRBV18 to TRBJ1-1, with unresolved D. V lost 2 bases and J 0 bases, leaving 10 bases between the germline ends. There are 15 residues in the CDR3. In germline, CDR1 is KGHSH, CDR2 LQKENI. The CDR3 loop is CASSPTAGVNTEAFF. CDR3 nucleotide sequence: TGTGCCAGCTCACCAACAGCGGGAGTGAACACTGAAGCTTTCTTT.

The genes are TRBV7-3 and TRBJ1-1; D unclear. From germline, CDR1 is SGHTA and CDR2 FQGTGA. CDR3 length: 13 residues. Trimming took 3 bases from V and 1 from J, leaving 6 bases between them. In nucleotides, the CDR3 is TGTGCCAGCAGCTTCGCCAGGAACACTGAAGCTTTCTTT. Translation gives CASSFARNTEAFF.

The chain joins TRBV27 to TRBJ2-3; possibly TRBD1 for D (6 bases). The CDR3 has 16 amino acids. Germline CDR1 MNHEY, CDR2 SMNVEV (reference sequence). The V end lost 5 bases, the J end lost 3 bases, and 18 bases lay between the germline ends. In DNA form, the CDR3 reads TGTGCCAGCAGTACCCGCAGGGGTTGGGGGACAGATACGCAGTATTTT. Its protein product is CASSTRRGWGTDTQYF.

The chain combines TRBV9 with TRBJ2-7; a weak D match, TRBD2 (6 bases). Deletions cut 5 bases from V and 1 base from J, with 19 bases between. The CDR3 sequence is 16 residues long. CDR1 and CDR2 from the germline V gene are SGDLS and YYNGEE. This chain's CDR3 is CASSRAAGTASYEQYF. Written as DNA, the CDR3 is TGTGCCAGCAGTCGCGCTGCCGGGACTGCTTCCTACGAGCAGTACTTC.

The gene calls are TRBV28 and TRBJ2-7; D is ambiguous. V lost 6 bases, J lost 2 bases, and 11 bases lay in between. This CDR3 comprises 13 residues. The germline CDR1 and CDR2 sequences are MDHEN and SYDVKM. CDR3 protein: CASSPTNAYEQYF. The CDR3 bases are TGTGCCAGCAGCCCTACGAACGCCTACGAGCAGTACTTC.

The V call is TRBV19, the J call TRBJ1-2; D ambiguous. The CDR3 loop spans 13 amino acids. Trimming stripped 7 bases from V and 4 bases from J, with 13 bases between. Per the germline V gene, CDR1 is LNHDA and CDR2 is SQIVND (reference sequence). Written as DNA, the CDR3 is TGTGCCAGTAAACCGGGATTCAGCTATGGCTACACCTTC. Protein product: CASKPGFSYGYTF.

The V call is TRBV28, the J call TRBJ2-7; 11 bases line up with TRBD2. With 0 bases clipped from V and 4 bases from J, the junction kept 8 bases outside the gene matches. This CDR3 is 17 amino acids long. The V gene's germline CDR1 is MDHEN and CDR2 SYDVKM. CDR3 nucleotides: TGTGCCAGCAGTTTATGGACTAGCGGGAATAGGGGGTACGAGCAGTACTTC. It encodes CASSLWTSGNRGYEQYF.

The rearrangement joins TRBV10-1 to TRBJ2-3; 9 bases are a match to TRBD1. Germline CDR1 is WNHNN and CDR2 is SYGVQD (reference sequence). Trimming cost V 6 bases and J 10 bases; bases outside gene matches: 2. The CDR3 runs 11 residues. The CDR3 sequence is CASSDRGAQYF. As DNA, the CDR3 is TGCGCCAGCAGCGACAGGGGGGCGCAGTATTTT.

This clone showed up just a few times. The chain employs TRBV19 and TRBJ1-5; 8 bases line up with TRBD1. This CDR3 contains 14 residues. The germline V gene has CDR1 LNHDA and CDR2 SQIVND (reference sequence). Trimming took 5 bases from V and 4 from J; bases not matched to a gene: 4. CDR3 protein: CASSADRENQPQHF. The CDR3 nucleotides are TGTGCCAGTAGTGCGGACAGGGAGAATCAGCCCCAGCATTTT.

J is TRBJ1-4 and V is TRBV3-1 (or the pseudogene TRBV3-2); TRBD1 is a possible D gene (5 bases). This CDR3 has 14 amino acids. CDR1 is LGHDT, CDR2 YNNKEL, per germline (reference sequence). Trimming cost V 4 bases and J 5 bases, with 11 bases left between them. CDR3 DNA: TGTGCCAGCAGCCGGAGGGGAGAAAATGAAAAACTGTTTTTT. Its translation: CASSRRGENEKLFF.

The chain has TRBV10-2 and TRBJ2-7; D is possibly TRBD2 (5 bases). V lost 3 bases and J 5 bases, leaving 11 bases between the germline ends. This CDR3 comprises 13 residues. CDR1 WSHSY and CDR2 SAAADI come from the germline V gene. The CDR3 here is CASSDSIGDEQYF. The CDR3 nucleotides read TGCGCCAGCAGTGACTCGATCGGGGACGAGCAGTACTTC.

The rearrangement joins TRBV5-1 to TRBJ2-3, with a possible D match to TRBD1 (6 bases). Germline V gene data show CDR1 as SGHRS and CDR2 as YFSETQ. The CDR3 runs to 15 residues. Trimming cost V 3 bases and J 6 bases, with 17 bases left between them. Here the CDR3 reads CASSSQTGPGDTQYF. The CDR3 nucleotides are TGCGCCAGCAGCTCCCAGACAGGCCCAGGGGATACGCAGTATTTT.

The rearrangement uses TRBV28 and TRBJ2-7; D is unresolved. Germline V gene data show CDR1 as MDHEN and CDR2 as SYDVKM. CDR3 length equals 13 residues. V was cut by 7 bases and J by 0 bases, with 10 bases left in between. For the CDR3, the DNA is TGTGCCAGCAACCCCACACCCTCCTACGAGCAGTACTTC. Translated: CASNPTPSYEQYF.

V is TRBV3-1 (or the pseudogene TRBV3-2) and J is TRBJ2-3, with TRBD2 matching 7 bases. Looked up from germline, CDR1 is LGHDT and CDR2 is YNNKEL (reference sequence). CDR3 size: 13 residues. J was trimmed by 6 bases and V by 4 bases; bases with no gene match: 4. The CDR3 protein is CASSLREADTQYF. The CDR3 nucleotides read TGTGCCAGCAGCCTTCGGGAGGCCGATACGCAGTATTTT.

The chain joins TRBV3-1 (or the pseudogene TRBV3-2) to TRBJ1-1; D might be TRBD1 (5 bases). V dropped 3 bases and J dropped 8 bases, with 16 bases sitting between them. The germline V gene encodes CDR1 LGHDT and CDR2 YNNKEL (reference sequence). The CDR3 spans 14 residues. The chain's CDR3 is CASSHHAGRGEAFF. As DNA, the CDR3 is TGTGCCAGCAGCCATCACGCGGGACGGGGGGAAGCTTTCTTT.

The chain carries TRBV7-9 and TRBJ2-7, with 8 bases matching TRBD1. CDR3 length equals 12 residues. Germline V CDR1 and CDR2: SEHNR, FQNEAQ (reference sequence). V shed 5 bases and J 5 bases; nucleotides not matched to a gene: 2. The CDR3 is CASSPTGDEQYF. As DNA, the CDR3 is TGTGCCAGCAGCCCGACAGGGGACGAGCAGTACTTC.

CDR3 protein: CATTRGGEQFF. The CDR3 coding sequence is TGTGCCACCACCAGGGGCGGGGAGCAGTTCTTC. J is TRBJ2-1 and V is TRBV24-1; D possibly corresponds to TRBD1 (6 bases). The V gene's germline CDR1 is KGHDR and CDR2 SFDVKD. The CDR3 has 11 residues. Trimming took 8 bases from V and 10 from J, leaving 11 bases between them.

The chain links TRBV11-2 to TRBJ2-1; TRBD2 might be the D (6 bases). Germline assignment: CDR1 SGHAT and CDR2 FQNNGV. CDR3 length equals 16 residues. Trimming removed 0 bases at V and 3 bases at J, with 12 bases between. Written as DNA, the CDR3 is TGTGCCAGCAGCTTAGAGGGTAGGAGGGACTACAATGAGCAGTTCTTC. Amino acids: CASSLEGRRDYNEQFF.

The chain uses TRBV19 and TRBJ1-5, with 7 bases lining up with TRBD1. With V trimmed by 6 bases and J by 1 base, 9 bases remained unmatched. There are 16 residues in the CDR3. CDR1 and CDR2 (germline): LNHDA, SQIVND (reference sequence). Written as DNA, the CDR3 is TGTGCCAGTAGCACGACGACAGGGAAGAGCAATCAGCCCCAGCATTTT. It yields the protein CASSTTTGKSNQPQHF.

The chain is built from TRBV28 and TRBJ2-1; 9 bases match TRBD2. Per the germline V gene, CDR1 is MDHEN and CDR2 is SYDVKM. The CDR3 is 14 residues long. J was trimmed by 7 bases and V by 6 bases; bases with no gene match: 7. The chain's CDR3 is CASREAGGQNEQFF. Written as DNA, the CDR3 is TGTGCCAGCAGGGAAGCGGGAGGTCAGAATGAGCAGTTCTTC.

The chain is built from TRBV28 and TRBJ1-5; maybe TRBD1 (5 bases). The CDR3 is 18 residues long. The V gene's germline CDR1 is MDHEN and CDR2 SYDVKM. The germline V and J ends were trimmed by 3 bases and 2 bases, with 20 bases remaining between them. The CDR3 nucleotides are TGTGCCAGCAGTTTCGGACACATGGGGAAAGGGGGCAATCAGCCCCAGCATTTT. Translated: CASSFGHMGKGGNQPQHF.

With regard to this clone: It is unclear where the CDR3 begins or ends on the DNA, so no DNA is shown, and the CDR3 is as TCRdb lists it. The chain links TRBV21-1 to TRBJ2-7; TRBD2 is the table's D call, not checked against the DNA. TRBV21-1 is given as a pseudogene. The CDR3 length is 17 residues, termini included. The CDR3 region is CASSKQFGGGSPYEQYF.

The V gene is TRBV2, the J gene TRBJ1-4; D not resolved. CDR1 and CDR2 (germline): SNHLY, FYNNEI. V lost 8 bases and J 7 bases, leaving 11 bases between the germline ends. This CDR3 region has 12 residues. The CDR3 nucleotides read TGTGCCAGCCATACCCGGGGTGAAAAACTGTTTTTT. It yields the protein CASHTRGEKLFF.